These T cell receptor beta chains were read from a single sample in a study of T-cell reconstitution after alpha-beta-depleted transplantation in children. In TCRdb, the PCR reads were re-called with MiXCR into one record per CDR3 protein. Here the sample spans about 980,000 distinct CDR3 sequences, roughly 29% being singletons. This specimen was PBMCs, mostly from graft donor cells, taken 360 days after TCRalphabeta/CD19-depleted stem cell transplant. The receptors here all came from a boy in the first two years of life who had a stem cell transplant for SCID, so the T cells may come from the graft donor. The CDR3 runs from the conserved cysteine through the conserved F or W. The D gene is left open where the match is weak. The size field is filled for only some rows; it gives once, few, many or a size class.

TRBV20-1	NA	TRBJ2-7	NA	CSANVGTSYEQYF	TGCAGTGCTAACGTGGGTACCTCCTACGAGCAGTACTTC
TRBV5-1	NA	TRBJ1-2	NA	CASSLISAGAGYTF	TGCGCCAGCAGCTTGATTTCGGCAGGCGCTGGCTACACCTTC
TRBV5-1	NA	TRBJ2-1	NA	CASSGALPNEQFF	TGCGCCAGCAGCGGGGCGCTACCCAATGAGCAGTTCTTC
TRBV14	NA	TRBJ2-5	many	CASSPWTGETQYF	TGTGCCAGCAGCCCCTGGACGGGGGAGACCCAGTACTTC
TRBV29-1	NA	TRBJ2-1	once	CSQGGNEQFF	TGCAGCCAGGGTGGAAATGAGCAGTTCTTC
TRBV9	NA	TRBJ2-1	many	CASSVGDGEQFF	TGTGCCAGCAGCGTCGGAGACGGTGAGCAGTTCTTC
TRBV15	NA	TRBJ1-1	NA	CATSRETGSMNTEAFF	TGTGCCACCAGCAGAGAGACAGGATCCATGAACACTGAAGCTTTCTTT
TRBV2	NA	TRBJ2-7	NA	CASSELSGGGREQYF	TGTGCCAGCAGTGAACTGTCAGGCGGCGGTCGAGAGCAGTACTTC
TRBV29-1	NA	TRBJ2-1	few	CSVEGGHEQFF	TGCAGCGTTGAAGGGGGGCATGAGCAGTTCTTC
TRBV5-1	NA	TRBJ1-1	NA	CASSSEGIGLNTEAFF	TGCGCCAGCAGCTCCGAGGGAATAGGGCTGAACACTGAAGCTTTCTTT
TRBV28	NA	TRBJ1-1	few	CASSSTGRRTEAFF	TGTGCCAGCAGTTCCACAGGGAGAAGAACTGAAGCTTTCTTT
TRBV29-1	NA	TRBJ2-1	NA	CSVGLRNEQFF	TGCAGCGTTGGCTTAAGAAATGAGCAGTTCTTC
TRBV29-1	NA	TRBJ1-5	NA	CSVQQGPNQPQHF	TGCAGCGTGCAACAGGGCCCCAATCAGCCCCAGCATTTT
TRBV5-1	NA	TRBJ2-7	NA	CASSLRQASRYEQYF	TGCGCCAGCAGCTTGCGCCAGGCATCGCGCTACGAGCAGTACTTC
TRBV6-1	NA	TRBJ1-1	few	CASSTTGTLTEAFF	TGTGCCAGCAGTACCACAGGGACATTGACTGAAGCTTTCTTT
TRBV4-1	NA	TRBJ2-3	few	CASSQGPESLTDTQYF	TGCGCCAGCAGCCAAGGTCCGGAATCGCTCACAGATACGCAGTATTTT
TRBV5-1	NA	TRBJ2-7	NA	CASSFTRLEQYF	TGCGCCAGCAGCTTCACACGACTGGAGCAGTACTTC
TRBV20-1	NA	TRBJ2-7	NA	CSVGSEYEQYF	TGCAGTGTCGGTAGCGAGTACGAGCAGTACTTC
TRBV4-1	TRBD2	TRBJ2-3	few	CASSPSGAGTDTQYF	TGCGCCAGCAGCCCTAGCGGGGCGGGCACAGATACGCAGTATTTT
TRBV12-3/TRBV12-4	NA	TRBJ1-1	NA	CASSFWEGTEAFF	TGTGCCAGCAGTTTTTGGGAGGGCACTGAAGCTTTCTTT
TRBV7-2	NA	TRBJ2-7	NA	CASSPPPAPYEQYF	TGTGCCAGCAGCCCGCCTCCGGCACCTTACGAGCAGTACTTC
TRBV3-1	TRBD1	TRBJ2-5	few	CASSLKQGASLQETQYF	TGTGCCAGCAGTCTTAAACAGGGGGCTTCACTCCAAGAGACCCAGTACTTC
TRBV29-1	NA	TRBJ1-1	few	CSVAWGVGTEAFF	TGCAGCGTTGCATGGGGGGTGGGGACTGAAGCTTTCTTT
TRBV20-1	NA	TRBJ1-1	few	CSAREGPRGTEAFF	TGCAGTGCTAGAGAGGGGCCACGGGGGACTGAAGCTTTCTTT
TRBV2	NA	TRBJ2-1	NA	CASSPWVGIGAPTYNEQFF	TGTGCCAGCAGTCCGTGGGTGGGGATCGGGGCGCCCACCTACAATGAGCAGTTCTTC
TRBV7-2	TRBD1	TRBJ1-4	few	CASSFTDRATNEKLFF	TGTGCCAGCAGCTTCACCGACAGGGCGACTAATGAAAAACTGTTTTTT
TRBV12-3/TRBV12-4	NA	TRBJ1-4	NA	CASSGGRWNEKLFF	TGTGCCAGCAGTGGGGGGAGATGGAATGAAAAACTGTTTTTT
TRBV27	NA	TRBJ1-1	NA	CASSLSGGLSTEAFF	TGTGCCAGCAGTTTATCCGGGGGGCTAAGTACTGAAGCTTTCTTT
TRBV7-9	NA	TRBJ1-5	NA	CASSLSGTHPGPQHF	TGTGCCAGCAGCTTATCCGGGACACACCCTGGGCCCCAGCATTTT
TRBV7-6	NA	TRBJ2-7	once	CASSLGTNHRREQYF	TGTGCCAGCAGCTTAGGGACAAACCACCGACGCGAGCAGTACTTC
TRBV30	NA	TRBJ1-1	NA	CAWSVKGDTEAFF	TGTGCCTGGAGTGTTAAGGGAGACACTGAAGCTTTCTTT
TRBV6-5	TRBD1	TRBJ2-7	once	CASSYSLTGGIYEQYF	TGTGCCAGCAGTTACTCGTTGACAGGGGGGATCTACGAGCAGTACTTC
TRBV5-1	NA	TRBJ2-5	NA	CASSLRDGQETQYF	TGCGCCAGCAGCCTAAGGGACGGACAAGAGACCCAGTACTTC
TRBV7-2	TRBD1	TRBJ1-5	once	CASSSHRGGDQPQHF	TGTGCCAGCAGCTCTCACAGGGGGGGCGATCAGCCCCAGCATTTT
TRBV5-1	NA	TRBJ2-7	NA	CASSSGPGYEQYF	TGCGCCAGCAGCTCTGGGCCGGGCTACGAGCAGTACTTC
TRBV6-5	TRBD2	TRBJ2-1	NA	CASSYQSGLAGGHNEQFF	TGTGCCAGCAGTTACCAATCCGGACTAGCGGGGGGACACAATGAGCAGTTCTTC
TRBV30	NA	TRBJ1-1	NA	CAWSRRTNTEAFF	TGTGCCTGGAGTAGAAGGACGAACACTGAAGCTTTCTTT
TRBV4-2	NA	TRBJ1-4	NA	CASSQVWASEKLFF	TGTGCCAGCAGCCAAGTGTGGGCGTCTGAAAAACTGTTTTTT
TRBV4-2	TRBD2	TRBJ2-1	NA	CASRSGGPLPYNEQFF	TGTGCCAGCAGGAGCGGGGGGCCCCTTCCCTACAATGAGCAGTTCTTC
TRBV2	NA	TRBJ2-3	NA	CASSRGRGDPDTQYF	TGTGCCAGCAGTCGGGGACGGGGCGACCCAGATACGCAGTATTTT
TRBV20-1	NA	TRBJ2-6	few	CSAGAGGANVLTF	TGCAGTGCCGGGGCGGGTGGGGCCAACGTCCTGACTTTC
TRBV12-3/TRBV12-4	NA	TRBJ2-3	few	CASTRSGFTDTQYF	TGTGCCAGCACCCGAAGCGGGTTCACAGATACGCAGTATTTT
TRBV7-2	NA	TRBJ2-7	few	CASSLAHPSPEQYF	TGTGCCAGCAGCTTAGCTCATCCGAGTCCCGAGCAGTACTTC
TRBV5-1	TRBD2	TRBJ2-5	NA	CASSRPGLVRETQYF	TGCGCCAGCAGCCGTCCCGGACTAGTCCGAGAGACCCAGTACTTC
TRBV29-1	NA	TRBJ1-5	NA	CSVGSGSSNQPQHF	TGCAGCGTTGGCTCTGGGTCTAGCAATCAGCCCCAGCATTTT
TRBV5-5	TRBD1	TRBJ2-5	NA	CASSLGRQGLSGTQYF	TGTGCCAGCAGCTTGGGCCGACAGGGTCTATCGGGGACCCAGTACTTC
TRBV10-3	TRBD1	TRBJ2-1	NA	CAISESVKGAWNEQFF	TGTGCCATCAGTGAGTCAGTTAAGGGGGCCTGGAATGAGCAGTTCTTC
TRBV5-1	TRBD1	TRBJ2-7	few	CASSLDRQGKRNEQYF	TGCGCCAGCAGCTTGGACCGACAGGGGAAGAGGAACGAGCAGTACTTC
TRBV12-3/TRBV12-4	TRBD1	TRBJ1-4	NA	CASSFGRGRVATNEKLFF	TGTGCCAGCAGTTTCGGCAGGGGGAGGGTTGCAACTAATGAAAAACTGTTTTTT
TRBV5-6	TRBD2	TRBJ2-3	NA	CASSFTSGGAGDTQYF	TGTGCCAGCAGCTTCACTAGCGGGGGGGCTGGAGATACGCAGTATTTT